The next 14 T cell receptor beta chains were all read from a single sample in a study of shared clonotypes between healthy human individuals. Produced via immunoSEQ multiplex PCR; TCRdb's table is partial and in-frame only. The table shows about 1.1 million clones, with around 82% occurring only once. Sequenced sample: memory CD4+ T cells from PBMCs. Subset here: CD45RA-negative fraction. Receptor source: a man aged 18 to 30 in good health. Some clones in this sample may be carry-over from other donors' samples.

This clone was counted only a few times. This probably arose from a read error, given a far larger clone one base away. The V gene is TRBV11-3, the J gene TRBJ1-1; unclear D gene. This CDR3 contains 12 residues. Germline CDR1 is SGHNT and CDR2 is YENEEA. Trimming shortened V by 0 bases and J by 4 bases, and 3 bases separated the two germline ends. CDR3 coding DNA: TGTGCCAGCAGCTTAGACAGCACTGAAGCTTTCTTT. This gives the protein CASSLDSTEAFF.

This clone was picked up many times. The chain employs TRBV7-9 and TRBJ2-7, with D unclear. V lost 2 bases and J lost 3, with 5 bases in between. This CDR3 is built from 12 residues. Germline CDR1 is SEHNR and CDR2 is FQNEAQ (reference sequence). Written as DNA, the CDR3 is TGTGCCAGCAGCTTAATAGTCTACGAGCAGTACTTC. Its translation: CASSLIVYEQYF.

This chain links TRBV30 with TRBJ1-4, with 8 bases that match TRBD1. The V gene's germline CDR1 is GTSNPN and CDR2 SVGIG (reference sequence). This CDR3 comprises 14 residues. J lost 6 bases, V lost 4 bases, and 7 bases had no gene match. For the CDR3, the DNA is TGTGCCTGGAAGCACGGGACAGGAGATGAAAAACTGTTTTTT. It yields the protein CAWKHGTGDEKLFF.

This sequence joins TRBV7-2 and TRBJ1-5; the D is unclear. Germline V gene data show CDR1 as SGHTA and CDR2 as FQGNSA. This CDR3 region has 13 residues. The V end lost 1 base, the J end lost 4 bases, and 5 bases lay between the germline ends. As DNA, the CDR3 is TGTGCCAGCAGCTTAGAGTCTAATCAGCCCCAGCATTTT. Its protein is CASSLESNQPQHF.

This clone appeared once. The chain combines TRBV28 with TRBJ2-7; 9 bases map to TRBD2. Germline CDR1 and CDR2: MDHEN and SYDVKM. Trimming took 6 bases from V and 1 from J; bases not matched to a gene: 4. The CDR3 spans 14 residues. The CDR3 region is CASRPSGVSYEQYF. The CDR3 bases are TGTGCCAGCAGACCTAGCGGGGTATCCTACGAGCAGTACTTC.

The CDR3 is CASRPFSGRAYEQYF. Here the CDR3 DNA reads TGTGCCAGCAGACCCTTCAGCGGGAGGGCCTACGAGCAGTACTTC. V gene TRBV7-3 combines with J gene TRBJ2-7; 10 nucleotides line up with TRBD2. CDR3 length: 15 amino acids. V lost 6 bases, J lost 2 bases, and 7 bases stayed unmatched. Germline V gene sequence: CDR1 SGHTA, CDR2 FQGTGA.

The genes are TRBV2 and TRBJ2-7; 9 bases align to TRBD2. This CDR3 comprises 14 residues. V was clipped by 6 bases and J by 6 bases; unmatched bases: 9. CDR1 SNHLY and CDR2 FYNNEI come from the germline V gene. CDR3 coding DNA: TGTGCCAGCAGGCCTCGGCGGGAGGGAATCGAGCAGTACTTC. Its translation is CASRPRREGIEQYF. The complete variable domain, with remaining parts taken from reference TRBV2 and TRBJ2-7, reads EPEVTQTPSHQVTQMGQEVILRCVPISNHLYFYWYRQILGQKVEFLVSFYNNEISEKSEIFDDQFSVERPDGSNFTLKIRSTKLEDSAMYFCASRPRREGIEQYFGPGTRLTVT.

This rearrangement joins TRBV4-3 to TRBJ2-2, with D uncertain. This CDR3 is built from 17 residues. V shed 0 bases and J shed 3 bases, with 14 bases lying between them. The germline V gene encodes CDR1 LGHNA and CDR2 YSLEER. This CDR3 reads CASSQDQPMWDTGELFF. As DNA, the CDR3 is TGCGCCAGCAGCCAAGACCAGCCCATGTGGGACACCGGGGAGCTGTTTTTT.

The CDR3 protein is CASSSDTFANTGELFF. Here the CDR3 DNA reads TGTGCCAGCAGCTCGGACACGTTCGCGAACACCGGGGAGCTGTTTTTT. This chain joins TRBV11-3 and TRBJ2-2, with D perhaps matching TRBD1 (5 bases). Trimming cost V 4 bases and J 0 bases, with 12 bases left between them. This CDR3 contains 16 residues. Germline lookup yields CDR1 SGHNT and CDR2 YENEEA.

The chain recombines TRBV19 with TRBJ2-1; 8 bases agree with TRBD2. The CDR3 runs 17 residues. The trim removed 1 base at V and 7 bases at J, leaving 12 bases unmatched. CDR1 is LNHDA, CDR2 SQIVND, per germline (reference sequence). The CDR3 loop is CASSIGLAGNRRNEQFF. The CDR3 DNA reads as TGTGCCAGTAGTATAGGTTTAGCGGGAAATAGAAGGAATGAGCAGTTCTTC.

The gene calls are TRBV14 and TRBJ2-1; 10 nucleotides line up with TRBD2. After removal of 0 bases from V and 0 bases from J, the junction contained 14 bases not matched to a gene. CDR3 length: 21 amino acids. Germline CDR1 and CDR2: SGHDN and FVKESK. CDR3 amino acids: CASSQDFSGRYFLSSYNEQFF. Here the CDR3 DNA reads TGTGCCAGCAGCCAAGATTTTAGCGGGAGGTACTTTTTGAGCTCCTACAATGAGCAGTTCTTC. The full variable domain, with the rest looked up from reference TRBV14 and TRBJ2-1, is EAGVTQFPSHSVIEKGQTVTLRCDPISGHDNLYWYRRVMGKEIKFLLHFVKESKQDESGMPNNRFLAERTGGTYSTLKVQPAELEDSGVYFCASSQDFSGRYFLSSYNEQFFGPGTRLTVL.

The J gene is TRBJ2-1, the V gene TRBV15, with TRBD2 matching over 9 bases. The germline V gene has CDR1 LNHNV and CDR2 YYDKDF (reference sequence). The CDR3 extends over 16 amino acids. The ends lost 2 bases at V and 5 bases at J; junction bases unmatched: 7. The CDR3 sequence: CATSRYRAGGDNEQFF. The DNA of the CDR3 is TGTGCCACCAGCAGATACAGAGCGGGAGGAGACAATGAGCAGTTCTTC.

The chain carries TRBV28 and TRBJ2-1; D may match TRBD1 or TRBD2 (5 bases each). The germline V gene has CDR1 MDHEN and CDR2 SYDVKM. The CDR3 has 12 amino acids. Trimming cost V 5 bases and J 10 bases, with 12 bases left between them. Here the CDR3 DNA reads TGTGCCAGCAGTGGGACCGCCGGGGAGCAGTTCTTC. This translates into CASSGTAGEQFF. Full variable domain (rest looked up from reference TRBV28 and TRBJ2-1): DVKVTQSSRYLVKRTGEKVFLECVQDMDHENMFWYRQDPGLGLRLIYFSYDVKMKEKGDIPEGYSVSREKKERFSLILESASTNQTSMYLCASSGTAGEQFFGPGTRLTVL.

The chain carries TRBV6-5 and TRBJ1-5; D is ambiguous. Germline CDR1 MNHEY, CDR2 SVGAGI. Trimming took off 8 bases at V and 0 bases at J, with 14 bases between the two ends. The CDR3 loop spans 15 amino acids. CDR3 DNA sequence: TGTGCCAGCCAGGTGGGTCCGAATAGCAATCAGCCCCAGCATTTT. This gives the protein CASQVGPNSNQPQHF.